Listed below are T cell receptor beta chains from one sample, sequenced in a study of cytomegalovirus exposure and HLA in healthy donors. Using immunoSEQ multiplex PCR, the repertoire was profiled, and TCRdb retains in-frame clones only, with some absent. Of approximately 220,000 clones in the sample, roughly 83% were seen once. The sequencing input was PBMCs. These receptors all come from a boy aged 2 to 9 in good health and CMV-seronegative. Each CDR3 is given with its conserved first and last residue. Fields, in order: CDR3 DNA, CDR3 protein, D gene, V gene, CDR3 length, clone size, J gene. The D gene is left open where the match is weak. A clone size is listed for some rows: how often the clone was seen (once, few, many), or a class if it is expanded.

CDR3 DNA: TGCAGCGTTGCGAGGGCAGGGGATGGTGAGCAGTTCTTC
CDR3 protein: CSVARAGDGEQFF
D gene: NA
V gene: TRBV29-1
CDR3 length: 13
clone size: once
J gene: TRBJ2-1

CDR3 DNA: TGTGCCAGCTCACCTCCGGGGACTGGCAACGGGGAGCTGTTTTTT
CDR3 protein: CASSPPGTGNGELFF
D gene: NA
V gene: TRBV18
CDR3 length: 15
clone size: NA
J gene: TRBJ2-2

CDR3 DNA: TGTGCCAGCAGCTTGCGCTGGACAGGCCAAGAGACCCAGTACTTC
CDR3 protein: CASSLRWTGQETQYF
D gene: TRBD1
V gene: TRBV5-6
CDR3 length: 15
clone size: NA
J gene: TRBJ2-5

CDR3 DNA: TGTGCCATCAGTGAGCCTCAAGGGGGCAACACTGAAGCTTTCTTT
CDR3 protein: CAISEPQGGNTEAFF
D gene: TRBD1
V gene: TRBV10-3
CDR3 length: 15
clone size: NA
J gene: TRBJ1-1

CDR3 DNA: TGTGCCACCAGCAGAGGAATGGGAGACGAGCAGTACTTC
CDR3 protein: CATSRGMGDEQYF
D gene: NA
V gene: TRBV15
CDR3 length: 13
clone size: NA
J gene: TRBJ2-7

CDR3 DNA: TGTGCCAGCAGTAACCCCGGGACAGACAGTAGCGAGCAGTACTTC
CDR3 protein: CASSNPGTDSSEQYF
D gene: TRBD1
V gene: TRBV7-9
CDR3 length: 15
clone size: NA
J gene: TRBJ2-7

CDR3 DNA: TGCGCCAGCAGCTTGTGGTCGGGGGGGAACACTGAAGCTTTCTTT
CDR3 protein: CASSLWSGGNTEAFF
D gene: NA
V gene: TRBV5-1
CDR3 length: 15
clone size: NA
J gene: TRBJ1-1

CDR3 DNA: TGTGCCAGCAGCTTAACAGGGGCTGGGGCCAACGTCCTGACTTTC
CDR3 protein: CASSLTGAGANVLTF
D gene: TRBD1
V gene: TRBV11-3
CDR3 length: 15
clone size: NA
J gene: TRBJ2-6

CDR3 DNA: TGTGCCAGCAGTGAATCCGGACAGGTCAACTATGGCTACACCTTC
CDR3 protein: CASSESGQVNYGYTF
D gene: TRBD1
V gene: TRBV25-1
CDR3 length: 15
clone size: NA
J gene: TRBJ1-2

CDR3 DNA: TGTGCCAGCAGCTTACGACAGACAGATCAGCCCCAGCATTTT
CDR3 protein: CASSLRQTDQPQHF
D gene: NA
V gene: TRBV7-6
CDR3 length: 14
clone size: NA
J gene: TRBJ1-5

CDR3 DNA: TGTGCCACCAGCAGAACTACAGGTTCCGGGGCCAACGTCCTGACTTTC
CDR3 protein: CATSRTTGSGANVLTF
D gene: NA
V gene: TRBV15
CDR3 length: 16
clone size: NA
J gene: TRBJ2-6

CDR3 DNA: TGTGCCAGCAGTGAAGCGTCTAGCGGGAGTAATGAGCAGTTCTTC
CDR3 protein: CASSEASSGSNEQFF
D gene: TRBD2
V gene: TRBV6-1
CDR3 length: 15
clone size: few
J gene: TRBJ2-1

CDR3 DNA: TGTGCCTGGAGTGTAGAACTCTCTGGGGCCAACGTCCTGACTTTC
CDR3 protein: CAWSVELSGANVLTF
D gene: NA
V gene: TRBV30
CDR3 length: 15
clone size: NA
J gene: TRBJ2-6

CDR3 DNA: TGTGCTAGTGGTTTGGTACTAGCGGGAGCCCGCACAGATACGCAGTATTTT
CDR3 protein: CASGLVLAGARTDTQYF
D gene: TRBD2
V gene: TRBV12-5
CDR3 length: 17
clone size: NA
J gene: TRBJ2-3

CDR3 DNA: TGTGCCAGCAGCTTTGTGGCGGGATCTCTAATGGCCAATGAGCAGTTCTTC
CDR3 protein: CASSFVAGSLMANEQFF
D gene: NA
V gene: TRBV5-4
CDR3 length: 17
clone size: NA
J gene: TRBJ2-1

CDR3 DNA: TGTGCCAGTACCCCGTTTGGGAGCCAGAACACTGAAGCTTTCTTT
CDR3 protein: CASTPFGSQNTEAFF
D gene: NA
V gene: TRBV19
CDR3 length: 15
clone size: NA
J gene: TRBJ1-1

CDR3 DNA: TGCGCCAGCCAACGGGGGGCGCGCACCGGGGAGCTGTTTTTT
CDR3 protein: CASQRGARTGELFF
D gene: NA
V gene: TRBV4-1
CDR3 length: 14
clone size: NA
J gene: TRBJ2-2

CDR3 DNA: TGTGCCTGGAGCGAATCCCATGGGGGGAAAGCTTTCTTT
CDR3 protein: CAWSESHGGKAFF
D gene: NA
V gene: TRBV30
CDR3 length: 13
clone size: NA
J gene: TRBJ1-1

CDR3 DNA: TGCGCCAGTAGTCGTACCGGGACAGGGGAAGGACTGTTTTTT
CDR3 protein: CASSRTGTGEGLFF
D gene: TRBD1
V gene: TRBV5-1
CDR3 length: 14
clone size: NA
J gene: TRBJ1-4

CDR3 DNA: TGTGCCAGCACGCGCGGCTCCTATAATTCACCCCTCCACTTT
CDR3 protein: CASTRGSYNSPLHF
D gene: NA
V gene: TRBV2
CDR3 length: 14
clone size: NA
J gene: TRBJ1-6

CDR3 DNA: TGTGTCAGCAGCGGGACTACAGACACCGGGGAGCTGTTTTTT
CDR3 protein: CVSSGTTDTGELFF
D gene: TRBD2
V gene: TRBV6-5
CDR3 length: 14
clone size: NA
J gene: TRBJ2-2

CDR3 DNA: TGTGCCAGCAGCTTCCTCGGGACTAGCGGGGGGGCCAAGTACGAGCAGTACTTC
CDR3 protein: CASSFLGTSGGAKYEQYF
D gene: TRBD2
V gene: TRBV11-1
CDR3 length: 18
clone size: NA
J gene: TRBJ2-7

CDR3 DNA: TGTGCCAGTAGTCCGCGACTAGCGGGAGCTCTCGAGCAGTACTTC
CDR3 protein: CASSPRLAGALEQYF
D gene: TRBD2
V gene: TRBV19
CDR3 length: 15
clone size: NA
J gene: TRBJ2-7

CDR3 DNA: TGTGCCTGGAGTGTACCAGGGGACTATTGGGCTGAAGCTTTCTTT
CDR3 protein: CAWSVPGDYWAEAFF
D gene: NA
V gene: TRBV30
CDR3 length: 15
clone size: NA
J gene: TRBJ1-1

CDR3 DNA: TGTGCCAGCAGTTTCGAGGGCTACACCTTC
CDR3 protein: CASSFEGYTF
D gene: NA
V gene: TRBV28
CDR3 length: 10
clone size: NA
J gene: TRBJ1-2

CDR3 DNA: TGTGCCAGCAGCATGGGACAGGGAAGGGCCTATGGCTACACCTTC
CDR3 protein: CASSMGQGRAYGYTF
D gene: TRBD1
V gene: TRBV5-4
CDR3 length: 15
clone size: NA
J gene: TRBJ1-2

CDR3 DNA: TGTGCCAGTAGTATCGGTAACACTGAAGCTTTCTTT
CDR3 protein: CASSIGNTEAFF
D gene: NA
V gene: TRBV19
CDR3 length: 12
clone size: NA
J gene: TRBJ1-1

CDR3 DNA: TGTGCTAGTGGTTTGAAACAGGGACAGCGGGACTATGGCTACACCTTC
CDR3 protein: CASGLKQGQRDYGYTF
D gene: TRBD1
V gene: TRBV12-5
CDR3 length: 16
clone size: few
J gene: TRBJ1-2

CDR3 DNA: TGTGCCAGCTCTACAGGGGCTGGCTACACCTTC
CDR3 protein: CASSTGAGYTF
D gene: TRBD1
V gene: TRBV27
CDR3 length: 11
clone size: few
J gene: TRBJ1-2

CDR3 DNA: TGTGCCAGCAGCCCCCCCGCAGGTGTCGGTGAAGCTTTCTTT
CDR3 protein: CASSPPAGVGEAFF
D gene: NA
V gene: TRBV7-8
CDR3 length: 14
clone size: NA
J gene: TRBJ1-1

CDR3 DNA: TGTGCCAGCAGTGAAGCGCCAAAGACTGCACGCATCTACGAGCAGTACTTC
CDR3 protein: CASSEAPKTARIYEQYF
D gene: NA
V gene: TRBV2
CDR3 length: 17
clone size: NA
J gene: TRBJ2-7

CDR3 DNA: TGTGCCAGCAGCTTGGATCCTAGCAGAAACACAGATACGCAGTATTTT
CDR3 protein: CASSLDPSRNTDTQYF
D gene: NA
V gene: TRBV7-9
CDR3 length: 16
clone size: NA
J gene: TRBJ2-3

CDR3 DNA: TGTGCCAGCAGCGAAGTTTTAGGGGTCAACACCGGGGAGCTGTTTTTT
CDR3 protein: CASSEVLGVNTGELFF
D gene: NA
V gene: TRBV7-8
CDR3 length: 16
clone size: NA
J gene: TRBJ2-2

CDR3 DNA: TGTGCCATCAGTGATGGGACAGGGGTGAACACTGAAGCTTTCTTT
CDR3 protein: CAISDGTGVNTEAFF
D gene: TRBD1
V gene: TRBV10-3
CDR3 length: 15
clone size: NA
J gene: TRBJ1-1

CDR3 DNA: TGTGCCAGCAGTGGACCCGACGGGTGGCCCACAGATACGCAGTATTTT
CDR3 protein: CASSGPDGWPTDTQYF
D gene: NA
V gene: TRBV6-1
CDR3 length: 16
clone size: once
J gene: TRBJ2-3

CDR3 DNA: TGTGCCAGCAGCTCCGCCGATAGCGGGAGGGATGATCCAGATACGCAGTATTTT
CDR3 protein: CASSSADSGRDDPDTQYF
D gene: TRBD2
V gene: TRBV13
CDR3 length: 18
clone size: NA
J gene: TRBJ2-3

CDR3 DNA: TGTGCCAGCAGCTTAGGAGAGCGGGAGGACCACGAGCAGTACTTC
CDR3 protein: CASSLGEREDHEQYF
D gene: TRBD2
V gene: TRBV7-8
CDR3 length: 15
clone size: NA
J gene: TRBJ2-7

CDR3 DNA: TGCAGCGCTGACCCTACAGGGGATCCGAACACTGAAGCTTTCTTT
CDR3 protein: CSADPTGDPNTEAFF
D gene: TRBD1
V gene: TRBV29-1
CDR3 length: 15
clone size: NA
J gene: TRBJ1-1

CDR3 DNA: TGTGCCTGGAGCTCTAGCGTGAATGAGCAGTTCTTC
CDR3 protein: CAWSSSVNEQFF
D gene: NA
V gene: TRBV30
CDR3 length: 12
clone size: NA
J gene: TRBJ2-1

CDR3 DNA: TGTGCCAGCAGACCAAGACAGGGGGCGTCACCCCTCCACTTT
CDR3 protein: CASRPRQGASPLHF
D gene: TRBD1
V gene: TRBV6-5
CDR3 length: 14
clone size: NA
J gene: TRBJ1-6

CDR3 DNA: TGTGCCAGCAGCCCGGGCCGGGGGTCCCACGAGCAGTACTTC
CDR3 protein: CASSPGRGSHEQYF
D gene: NA
V gene: TRBV9
CDR3 length: 14
clone size: NA
J gene: TRBJ2-7

CDR3 DNA: TGTGCCAGCAGCTTCCTCCGCTTAGGAGGGGACAATGAGCAGTTCTTC
CDR3 protein: CASSFLRLGGDNEQFF
D gene: NA
V gene: TRBV11-2
CDR3 length: 16
clone size: NA
J gene: TRBJ2-1

CDR3 DNA: TGTGCCAGCAGCACCCCGGGGGGGAGAGCCACTGAAGCTTTCTTT
CDR3 protein: CASSTPGGRATEAFF
D gene: NA
V gene: TRBV9
CDR3 length: 15
clone size: NA
J gene: TRBJ1-1

CDR3 DNA: TGTGCCAGCAGCGACGGGACAGTTTACCCCACAGATACGCAGTATTTT
CDR3 protein: CASSDGTVYPTDTQYF
D gene: TRBD1
V gene: TRBV5-6
CDR3 length: 16
clone size: once
J gene: TRBJ2-3

CDR3 DNA: TGTGCCAGCAGCCCCTCGGAGGGAAGGGAGCTGTTTTTT
CDR3 protein: CASSPSEGRELFF
D gene: NA
V gene: TRBV4-2
CDR3 length: 13
clone size: few
J gene: TRBJ2-2

CDR3 DNA: TGTGCCAGCAGTGCCCAGGGTGGCCAGCCCCAGCATTTT
CDR3 protein: CASSAQGGQPQHF
D gene: NA
V gene: TRBV6-1
CDR3 length: 13
clone size: few
J gene: TRBJ1-5

CDR3 DNA: TGTGCCAGCAGTGAAGGGGCGGGTGGCTCCTACAATGAGCAGTTCTTC
CDR3 protein: CASSEGAGGSYNEQFF
D gene: NA
V gene: TRBV2
CDR3 length: 16
clone size: NA
J gene: TRBJ2-1

CDR3 DNA: TGTGCCAGCAGCTACCAGGGGGGCGAGCAGTACTTC
CDR3 protein: CASSYQGGEQYF
D gene: NA
V gene: TRBV7-3
CDR3 length: 12
clone size: NA
J gene: TRBJ2-7

CDR3 DNA: TGTGCCAGCAGCTTAAAAAGTAACAGCCGGGAAAAACTGTTTTTT
CDR3 protein: CASSLKSNSREKLFF
D gene: NA
V gene: TRBV7-9
CDR3 length: 15
clone size: NA
J gene: TRBJ1-4

CDR3 DNA: TGTGCCAGCTCACCATGGGACAGGGGGTACGAGCAGTACTTC
CDR3 protein: CASSPWDRGYEQYF
D gene: TRBD1
V gene: TRBV18
CDR3 length: 14
clone size: NA
J gene: TRBJ2-7

CDR3 DNA: TGTGCCAGCAGCATAAAGGCACTACTCAGCACAGATACGCAGTATTTT
CDR3 protein: CASSIKALLSTDTQYF
D gene: NA
V gene: TRBV28
CDR3 length: 16
clone size: once
J gene: TRBJ2-3

CDR3 DNA: TGTGCCAGCAGCTTTTTAGGCACAGCTAGCACAGATACGCAGTATTTT
CDR3 protein: CASSFLGTASTDTQYF
D gene: NA
V gene: TRBV5-6
CDR3 length: 16
clone size: NA
J gene: TRBJ2-3

CDR3 DNA: TGTGCCAGCAGTCCCCGACAGGGTGCGGCCGAGCAGTACTTC
CDR3 protein: CASSPRQGAAEQYF
D gene: TRBD1
V gene: TRBV27
CDR3 length: 14
clone size: NA
J gene: TRBJ2-7

CDR3 DNA: TGTGCCTGGAGCCTAGGGTCTAGCGGGGGATGGGGAGAGACCCAGTACTTC
CDR3 protein: CAWSLGSSGGWGETQYF
D gene: TRBD2
V gene: TRBV30
CDR3 length: 17
clone size: NA
J gene: TRBJ2-5